These 30 T cell receptor beta chains came from one sample sequenced in a study of blood T cell dynamics during melanoma immunotherapy. Repertoires were generated with immunoSEQ multiplex PCR, while TCRdb's copy carries only in-frame clones and drops some. The table shows roughly 8,000 clones, with roughly 84% occurring only once. As to time point: week 3, after first cycle of checkpoint inhibitor. Sequencing used blood, obtained from a patient treated with checkpoint blockade. These receptors all come from a human donor with melanoma.

Notes on this clone: The CDR3 carries no conserved terminal phenylalanine or tryptophan, so it likely arises from a read error. The chain uses TRBV11-2 and TRBJ1-1, with TRBD1 identical over 8 bases. CDR1 and CDR2 from the germline V gene are SGHAT and FQNNGV. The V gene end was trimmed by 4 bases and the J gene end by 3 bases; junction bases not matched to a gene: 4. There are 14 residues in the CDR3. CDR3 amino acids: CASSSNRGDTEAFS. The CDR3 DNA reads TGTGCCAGCAGCTCCAACAGGGGGGACACTGAAGCTTTCTCT.

This chain connects TRBV7-6 to TRBJ2-2; D is perhaps TRBD1 (6 bases). Trimming removed 1 base from V and 7 bases from J, with 16 bases in between. The germline gives CDR1 SGHVS, CDR2 FNYEAQ. The CDR3 has 16 residues. The CDR3 coding sequence is TGTGCCAGCAGCTTAGTGGTCGGAGAGGGGGTCGGGGAGCTGTTTTTT. This gives the protein CASSLVVGEGVGELFF.

The chain combines TRBV2 with TRBJ1-2; D may be TRBD1 (6 bases). V was cut by 6 bases and J by 0 bases, with 8 bases left in between. Germline V lookup: CDR1 SNHLY, CDR2 FYNNEI. CDR3 length: 13 amino acids. The CDR3 loop is CASRGQANYGYTF. CDR3 nucleotides: TGTGCCAGCAGGGGACAAGCTAACTATGGCTACACCTTC.

The chain is built from TRBV7-2 and TRBJ1-4, with D possibly TRBD1 on 5 matching bases. V lost 5 bases, J lost 3 bases, and 13 bases lay in between. The length of the CDR3 is 15 residues. CDR1 and CDR2 from the germline V gene are SGHTA and FQGNSA. CDR3 residues: CASSLVQGPNEKLFF. For the CDR3, the DNA is TGTGCCAGCAGCCTAGTTCAGGGACCTAATGAAAAACTGTTTTTT.

V is TRBV5-1 and J is TRBJ2-7; 11 bases line up with TRBD2. The CDR3 has 15 residues. The ends lost 6 bases at V and 5 bases at J; junction bases unmatched: 10. CDR1 and CDR2 (germline): SGHRS, YFSETQ. The CDR3 nucleotides read TGCGCCAGCAAACTAGCGGGGGCTTTTGCAGACGAGCAGTACTTC. Its protein product is CASKLAGAFADEQYF.

CDR3 loop: CATRTSGPTPEQYV. The CDR3 region has the DNA TGTGCCACCCGGACTAGCGGTCCTACCCCGGAGCAGTACGTC. J is TRBJ2-7 and V is TRBV10-3, with TRBD2 matching 10 bases. Germline V gene data show CDR1 as ENHRY and CDR2 as SYGVKD. V dropped 10 bases and J dropped 7; count of bases not matched to a gene: 13. The CDR3 is 14 residues long.

The chain joins TRBV7-9 to TRBJ2-7, with 11 bases lining up with TRBD2. V shed 5 bases, J shed 0 bases, and the junction held 6 bases outside the gene matches. Germline CDR1 reads SEHNR; CDR2 reads FQNEAQ (reference sequence). The CDR3 runs 16 residues. The CDR3 DNA sequence: TGTGCCAGCAGCGGTTTTACTAGCGGGAGCTCCTACGAGCAGTACGTC. It specifies CASSGFTSGSSYEQYV.

V and J are TRBV2 and TRBJ1-2, with TRBD1 matching over 7 bases. This CDR3 is built from 17 residues. Unmatched junction bases numbered 22, after V lost 8 bases and J lost 7 bases. Germline V lookup: CDR1 SNHLY, CDR2 FYNNEI. In nucleotides, the CDR3 is TGTGCCAGCCTACAGAAGCCGGGACAGTCCCTAGGAGGTGGCTACACCTTC. It yields the protein CASLQKPGQSLGGGYTF.

V usage is TRBV5-1 and J usage is TRBJ1-4; a weak D match, TRBD1 (6 bases). The germline V gene encodes CDR1 SGHRS and CDR2 YFSETQ. The CDR3 covers 15 residues. V was clipped by 0 bases and J by 2 bases, with 8 bases between them. The CDR3 sequence: CASSLVGGTNEKLFF. The CDR3 DNA reads TGCGCCAGCAGCTTGGTGGGGGGCACTAATGAAAAACTGTTTTTT.

The gene calls are TRBV5-6 and TRBJ2-7, with D maybe TRBD2 (6 bases). V was cut by 4 bases and J by 3 bases, with 14 bases left in between. The CDR3 has 14 residues. The germline V gene encodes CDR1 SGHDT and CDR2 YYEEEE. The CDR3 spells CASSLWEVDYEQYF. The DNA for the CDR3 is TGTGCCAGCAGCCTTTGGGAGGTGGACTACGAGCAGTACTTC.

J is TRBJ1-1 and V is TRBV6-6; the D is unclear. CDR3 length: 13 amino acids. CDR1 is MNHNY, CDR2 SVGAGI, per germline (reference sequence). Trimming removed 6 bases at V and 1 base at J, with 9 bases between. CDR3 protein: CASSSRPNTEAFF. In DNA, the CDR3 is TGTGCCAGCAGCTCTAGGCCGAACACTGAAGCTTTCTTT.

The rearrangement joins TRBV5-1 to TRBJ2-1, with TRBD1 matching 8 bases. Looked up from germline, CDR1 is SGHRS and CDR2 is YFSETQ. V was clipped by 4 bases and J by 0 bases; unmatched bases: 6. The CDR3 is made up of 16 amino acids. The CDR3 DNA sequence: TGCGCCAGCAGCCCGGCCGGGACAGGCTCCTACAATGAGCAGTTCTTC. Protein sequence: CASSPAGTGSYNEQFF.

V is TRBV9 and J is TRBJ1-3, with a tentative D call TRBD1 (6 bases). The germline V gene has CDR1 SGDLS and CDR2 YYNGEE. The CDR3 covers 14 residues. Trimming took off 1 base at V and 4 bases at J, with 9 bases between the two ends. CDR3 loop: CASSVQGTGNTIYF. Written as DNA, the CDR3 is TGTGCCAGCAGCGTACAGGGGACCGGAAACACCATATATTTT.

In nucleotides, the CDR3 is TGTGCCAGCAGTTTATATCTGGGGCTCGGGAATTCACCCCTCCACTTT. It encodes CASSLYLGLGNSPLHF. This chain connects TRBV28 to TRBJ1-6, with D tentatively TRBD1 (5 bases). Germline-derived CDR1 and CDR2 are MDHEN and SYDVKM. The CDR3 contains 16 residues. V was pared by 1 base and J by 7 bases, with 14 bases between. Looking up the rest from reference TRBV28 and TRBJ1-6 gives the full variable domain: DVKVTQSSRYLVKRTGEKVFLECVQDMDHENMFWYRQDPGLGLRLIYFSYDVKMKEKGDIPEGYSVSREKKERFSLILESASTNQTSMYLCASSLYLGLGNSPLHFGNGTRLTVT.

The rearrangement uses TRBV6-6 and TRBJ1-5; perhaps TRBD1 as D (5 bases). The CDR3 runs 15 residues. The V end was cut by 5 bases, the J end by 0 bases, with 11 bases between. Germline CDR1 and CDR2: MNHNY and SVGAGI (reference sequence). The CDR3 here is CASSRAGGSNQPQHF. CDR3 in DNA: TGTGCCAGCAGTCGCGCTGGGGGTAGCAATCAGCCCCAGCATTTT.

The chain recombines TRBV5-1 with TRBJ2-7; D gene unclear. The CDR3 loop spans 13 amino acids. From germline, CDR1 is SGHRS and CDR2 YFSETQ. The ends were cut back, 1 base at V and 2 bases at J, with 7 bases in the middle. The CDR3 protein is CASSLTSPYEQYF. In nucleotides, the CDR3 is TGCGCCAGCAGCTTGACTTCTCCCTACGAGCAGTACTTC. Full variable domain (remainder filled in from reference TRBV5-1 and TRBJ2-7): KAGVTQTPRYLIKTRGQQVTLSCSPISGHRSVSWYQQTPGQGLQFLFEYFSETQRNKGNFPGRFSGRQFSNSRSEMNVSTLELGDSALYLCASSLTSPYEQYFGPGTRLTVT.

The chain uses TRBV11-2 and TRBJ1-1, with D unresolved. There are 13 residues in the CDR3. The germline V gene encodes CDR1 SGHAT and CDR2 FQNNGV. V was cut by 3 bases and J by 4 bases, with 9 bases left in between. Here the CDR3 reads CASSFALLTEAFF. Here the CDR3 DNA reads TGTGCCAGCAGCTTCGCACTCCTCACTGAAGCTTTCTTT.

The V and J genes are TRBV18 and TRBJ1-4, with D unresolved. The V gene's germline CDR1 is KGHSH and CDR2 LQKENI. CDR3 length equals 17 residues. Between the trimmed V and J ends, which lost 2 bases and 0 bases, there was a span of 13 bases. The DNA of the CDR3 is TGTGCCAGCTCACCATGGGCAGCTAGGACAACTAATGAAAAACTGTTTTTT. Its protein is CASSPWAARTTNEKLFF.

CDR3 in amino acids: CASSWAGTGYYEQYF. CDR3 bases: TGCGCCAGCAGCTGGGCCGGGACAGGGTACTACGAGCAGTACTTC. V and J are TRBV5-1 and TRBJ2-7; 9 bases are shared with TRBD1. V trimming: 3 bases; J trimming: 3 bases; junction bases outside the gene matches: 7. Germline CDR1 SGHRS, CDR2 YFSETQ. The CDR3 sequence is 15 residues long.

The chain carries TRBV20-1 and TRBJ2-5; D remains unclear. The closer fit of TRBJ2-7 to the DNA end suggests the J call may be wrong. The CDR3 is 11 amino acids. Per germline, CDR1 DFQATT and CDR2 SNEGSKA (reference sequence). CDR3 loop: CSARLVYEQYF. Written as DNA, the CDR3 is TGCAGTGCTCGTTTAGTCTACGAGCAGTACTTC.

The chain recombines TRBV19 with TRBJ1-3; D call uncertain. The CDR3 consists of 14 residues. Germline CDR1 reads LNHDA; CDR2 reads SQIVND (reference sequence). V lost 5 bases and J lost 0, with 8 bases in between. CDR3 sequence: CASSARSSGNTIYF. The CDR3 coding sequence is TGTGCCAGTAGTGCGCGTTCCTCTGGAAACACCATATATTTT.

The chain recombines TRBV5-1 with TRBJ2-7; 8 bases are a match to TRBD2. Losses at the gene ends were 1 base for V and 7 bases for J; bases not matched to a gene: 7. CDR1 SGHRS and CDR2 YFSETQ come from the germline V gene. The length of the CDR3 is 14 residues. CDR3 sequence (DNA): TGCGCCAGCAGCTTGAGCGGGGGCCCGGGGGAGCAGTACTTC. Translated, it gives CASSLSGGPGEQYF.

The chain is built from TRBV5-1 and TRBJ2-7; tentative D call: TRBD1 (6 bases). This CDR3 comprises 15 residues. Trimming stripped 4 bases from V and 0 bases from J, with 14 bases between. Per the germline V gene, CDR1 is SGHRS and CDR2 is YFSETQ. The CDR3 DNA reads TGCGCCAGCAGCGTCGGACAGACGAGCTCCTACGAGCAGTACGTC. Translation gives CASSVGQTSSYEQYV.

The DNA for the CDR3 is TGTGCCAGCAGCTCGATCTCTGGAAACACCATATATTTT. It translates to CASSSISGNTIYF. The chain recombines TRBV5-6 with TRBJ1-3; D unclear. With 3 bases removed from V and 0 bases from J, the gap between germline ends came to 4 bases. CDR3 length: 13 amino acids. CDR1 is SGHDT and CDR2 is YYEEEE in the germline V gene. Filled out from reference TRBV5-6 and TRBJ1-3, the complete variable domain reads DAGVTQSPTHLIKTRGQQVTLRCSPKSGHDTVSWYQQALGQGPQFIFQYYEEEERQRGNFPDRFSGHQFPNYSSELNVNALLLGDSALYLCASSSISGNTIYFGEGSWLTVV.

The chain joins TRBV2 to TRBJ1-5, with D uncertain. Trimming pared 6 bases from V and 5 bases from J, leaving 17 bases between. Germline assignment: CDR1 SNHLY and CDR2 FYNNEI. The CDR3 has 15 amino acids. The CDR3 DNA reads as TGTGCCAGCAGCGGGCCCAGGATGGAGGATCAGCCCCAGCATTTT. Amino acids: CASSGPRMEDQPQHF.

The genes are TRBV27 and TRBJ1-1; possibly TRBD1 for D (6 bases). V lost 6 bases, J lost 10 bases, and 21 bases lay in between. CDR3 size: 14 residues. The germline gives CDR1 MNHEY, CDR2 SMNVEV (reference sequence). CDR3 sequence reads: CASSFQGPRGTAFF. The CDR3 nucleotides read TGTGCCAGCAGCTTTCAGGGGCCGCGGGGTACAGCTTTCTTT.

The chain combines TRBV5-1 with TRBJ2-3; weak D call: TRBD1 (6 bases). Trimming pared 1 base from V and 3 bases from J, leaving 9 bases between. The germline V gene encodes CDR1 SGHRS and CDR2 YFSETQ. This CDR3 is 14 amino acids long. Here the CDR3 DNA reads TGCGCCAGCAGCTTGAGGACAGATACAGATACGCAGTATTTT. Translation: CASSLRTDTDTQYF.

The chain couples TRBV6-1 to TRBJ1-5; D uncertain. The CDR3 sequence is 14 residues long. Trimming pared 0 bases from V and 9 bases from J, leaving 12 bases between. CDR1 is MNHNS, CDR2 SASEGT, per germline. The CDR3 DNA sequence: TGTGCCAGCAGTGAAGCGCTTCGGTTTCGGCCCCAGCATTTT. It yields the protein CASSEALRFRPQHF.

The rearrangement uses TRBV5-5 and TRBJ1-5; D not resolved. The CDR3 loop spans 13 amino acids. Trimming left V 0 bases short and J 7 bases short, with 8 bases between. The germline V gene encodes CDR1 SGHKS and CDR2 YYEKEE (reference sequence). CDR3 region: CASSLVVDQPQHF. In DNA, the CDR3 is TGTGCCAGCAGCTTGGTGGTTGACCAGCCCCAGCATTTT.

The chain combines TRBV5-5 with TRBJ1-1; D gene ambiguous. From germline, CDR1 is SGHKS and CDR2 YYEKEE (reference sequence). Trimming cost V 2 bases and J 3 bases, with 8 bases left between them. The CDR3 is 13 residues long. The CDR3 protein is CASSLEWDTEAFF. The CDR3 DNA reads as TGTGCCAGCAGCTTAGAATGGGACACTGAAGCTTTCTTT.